Shown below are 24 T cell receptor beta chains from a single sample sequenced in a study of cytomegalovirus exposure and HLA in healthy donors. PCR used 60 Vbeta primers and 13 Jbeta primers. Profiled with immunoSEQ multiplex PCR; TCRdb holds only in-frame clones, not every one. The table shows some 200,000 clones, with around 86% occurring only once. The specimen was PBMCs. The origin of the receptors is a young woman in good health and CMV-seronegative.

This clone has more than one count but fewer than ten. The V gene is TRBV6-1, the J gene TRBJ2-7; 9 nucleotides align to TRBD2. CDR3 length: 13 amino acids. V gave up 11 bases and J gave up 3 bases; unmatched junction bases: 8. CDR1 and CDR2 (germline): MNHNS, SASEGT. CDR3 protein: CAAGGGDIYEQYF. DNA of the CDR3: TGTGCCGCGGGCGGGGGGGATATCTACGAGCAGTACTTC.

The table lists this clone with a count of one. This sequence joins TRBV27 and TRBJ1-5; TRBD1 matches at 7 bases. V lost 10 bases and J lost 5; bases outside the gene matches: 17. Germline lookup yields CDR1 MNHEY and CDR2 SMNVEV (reference sequence). There are 16 residues in the CDR3. The CDR3 bases are TGTGCCAACCGCTCCCAGAGGACAGGTTTTGATCAGCCCCAGCATTTT. Protein product: CANRSQRTGFDQPQHF.

This chain links TRBV6-1 with TRBJ1-5, with no clear D. The V end lost 6 bases, the J end lost 2 bases, and 8 bases lay between the germline ends. The germline V gene has CDR1 MNHNS and CDR2 SASEGT. The CDR3 consists of 13 residues. The chain's CDR3 is CASSWEGNQPQHF. The CDR3 DNA sequence: TGTGCCAGCAGCTGGGAGGGCAATCAGCCCCAGCATTTT.

V gene TRBV2 combines with J gene TRBJ2-7; D may be TRBD1 (6 bases). Germline loops: CDR1 SNHLY, CDR2 FYNNEI. Trimming removed 4 bases at V and 3 bases at J, with 7 bases between. The length of the CDR3 is 12 residues. CDR3 sequence reads: CASSGRGYEQYF. CDR3 DNA: TGTGCCAGCAGTGGCAGGGGCTACGAGCAGTACTTC.

The chain has TRBV2 and TRBJ1-5; 8 bases are shared with TRBD1. The germline gives CDR1 SNHLY, CDR2 FYNNEI. This CDR3 has 18 residues. With V trimmed by 6 bases and J by 0 bases, 13 bases remained unmatched. The CDR3: CASSDGQGGGYSNQPQHF. Here the CDR3 DNA reads TGTGCCAGCAGCGATGGACAGGGCGGGGGTTATAGCAATCAGCCCCAGCATTTT.

The V call is TRBV5-4, the J call TRBJ2-7; 10 bases fit TRBD1. The germline V gene has CDR1 SGHNT and CDR2 YYREEE (reference sequence). The CDR3 spans 15 residues. Trimming at V came to 4 bases and at J to 4 bases, leaving 8 bases not matched to a gene. The CDR3 DNA reads as TGTGCCAGCAGCCCGGGACAGGGGCTTGTGTACGAGCAGTACTTC. Amino acids: CASSPGQGLVYEQYF.

This sequence joins TRBV19 and TRBJ2-3, with 8 bases aligning to TRBD2. With 3 bases clipped from V and 6 bases from J, the junction kept 11 bases outside the gene matches. The germline V gene has CDR1 LNHDA and CDR2 SQIVND (reference sequence). The CDR3 totals 16 residues. CDR3 sequence: CASSIPGLGTSDTQYF. The DNA for the CDR3 is TGTGCCAGTAGTATTCCGGGACTAGGGACTTCCGATACGCAGTATTTT.

This chain connects TRBV27 to TRBJ1-5; the match to TRBD1 covers 8 bases. CDR3 length: 14 residues. V was pared by 5 bases and J by 4 bases, with 4 bases of the junction left unmatched. CDR1 is MNHEY and CDR2 is SMNVEV in the germline V gene (reference sequence). CDR3 bases: TGTGCCAGCAGTCTCCGGACAGGGAATCAGCCCCAGCATTTT. Amino acids: CASSLRTGNQPQHF.

The gene calls are TRBV2 and TRBJ2-1, with TRBD2 matching over 7 bases. This CDR3 contains 15 residues. V lost 5 bases and J lost 2; bases outside the gene matches: 6. Germline V gene sequence: CDR1 SNHLY, CDR2 FYNNEI. The CDR3 sequence is CASSTGTTTYNEQFF. As DNA, the CDR3 is TGTGCCAGCAGTACCGGGACTACCACCTACAATGAGCAGTTCTTC. The full variable domain, with the rest looked up from reference TRBV2 and TRBJ2-1, is EPEVTQTPSHQVTQMGQEVILRCVPISNHLYFYWYRQILGQKVEFLVSFYNNEISEKSEIFDDQFSVERPDGSNFTLKIRSTKLEDSAMYFCASSTGTTTYNEQFFGPGTRLTVL.

This chain connects TRBV5-4 to TRBJ2-4; 11 nucleotides line up with TRBD2. The CDR3 runs 15 residues. V shed 1 base and J 6 bases; nucleotides not matched to a gene: 3. From germline, CDR1 is SGHNT and CDR2 YYREEE (reference sequence). The CDR3: CASSLTSGGVNIQYF. DNA for the CDR3: TGTGCCAGCAGCTTGACTAGCGGGGGCGTAAACATTCAGTACTTC.

This chain connects TRBV2 to TRBJ2-1, with D possibly matching TRBD2 (5 bases). V lost 6 bases and J lost 8, with 17 bases in between. CDR3 length: 14 amino acids. Germline CDR1 reads SNHLY; CDR2 reads FYNNEI. The CDR3 nucleotides are TGTGCCAGCAGGGACTTCATGGGTGGCCATGAGCAGTTCTTC. Amino acids: CASRDFMGGHEQFF.

The CDR3 coding sequence is TGTGCCTGGAGTGTCGATCTACTAGGCCCGTCTGGAAACACCATATATTTT. Amino acids: CAWSVDLLGPSGNTIYF. This chain connects TRBV30 to TRBJ1-3, with D uncertain. Looked up from germline, CDR1 is GTSNPN and CDR2 is SVGIG (reference sequence). There are 17 residues in the CDR3. V was trimmed by 0 bases and J by 1 base, leaving 16 bases between them.

CDR3 protein: CASSFPGYEQYF. CDR3 bases: TGTGCCAGCAGTTTCCCGGGATACGAGCAGTACTTC. This sequence joins TRBV28 and TRBJ2-7, with D maybe TRBD2 (5 bases). V was clipped by 3 bases and J by 4 bases, with 7 bases between them. The CDR3 extends over 12 amino acids. Germline V lookup: CDR1 MDHEN, CDR2 SYDVKM.

The V and J genes are TRBV7-2 and TRBJ2-3; no clear D. The CDR3 sequence is 15 residues long. V lost 1 base, J lost 2 bases, and 10 bases lay in between. Germline loops: CDR1 SGHTA, CDR2 FQGNSA. This CDR3 is CASSLVSVSTDTQYF. Written as DNA, the CDR3 is TGTGCCAGCAGCTTAGTGTCTGTTTCCACAGATACGCAGTATTTT.

This clone was seen only a few times. This chain uses TRBV7-9 with TRBJ1-2, with TRBD1 matching 7 bases. Germline values: CDR1 SEHNR, CDR2 FQNEAQ (reference sequence). The ends lost 0 bases at V and 4 bases at J; junction bases unmatched: 5. The CDR3 loop spans 15 amino acids. The CDR3 sequence is CASSLAQGQAYGYTF. The CDR3 coding sequence is TGTGCCAGCAGCTTAGCACAAGGACAGGCCTATGGCTACACCTTC.

The chain joins TRBV5-4 to TRBJ2-5; the match to TRBD1 covers 10 bases. The DNA end is a closer match to TRBJ2-7, so the J assignment may be wrong. The CDR3 has 18 amino acids. Per the germline V gene, CDR1 is SGHNT and CDR2 is YYREEE (reference sequence). The CDR3 DNA follows: TGTGCCAGCAGCGGAGGAGGGACAGGGGAGGGGTACTCCTACGAGCAGTACTTC. It specifies CASSGGGTGEGYSYEQYF.

This sequence joins TRBV7-9 and TRBJ2-1, with unresolved D. Deletions cut 5 bases from V and 12 bases from J, with 11 bases between. This CDR3 is 11 amino acids long. The germline V gene has CDR1 SEHNR and CDR2 FQNEAQ (reference sequence). In DNA form, the CDR3 reads TGTGCCAGCAGCACTTATTCGGGGCAGTTCTTC. It specifies CASSTYSGQFF.

The CDR3 region has the DNA TGTGCCAGCAGCCAGGACAGGGGGCTACCTATGAACACTGAAGCTTTCTTT. Its protein product is CASSQDRGLPMNTEAFF. This chain joins TRBV7-9 and TRBJ1-1; 11 positions match TRBD1. From germline, CDR1 is SEHNR and CDR2 FQNEAQ (reference sequence). The CDR3 has 17 residues. The V gene end was trimmed by 5 bases and the J gene end by 0 bases; junction bases not matched to a gene: 8.

The chain has TRBV27 and TRBJ2-2; D is ambiguous. Looked up from germline, CDR1 is MNHEY and CDR2 is SMNVEV (reference sequence). CDR3 length equals 13 residues. The V and J ends lost 5 bases and 6 bases respectively, with 10 bases between them. The DNA of the CDR3 is TGTGCCAGCAGTCCTGTTGTTCCCGGGGAGCTGTTTTTT. It translates to CASSPVVPGELFF.

The rearrangement uses TRBV6-1 and TRBJ2-7; TRBD1 matches 7 bases. This CDR3 region has 14 residues. Trimming removed 2 bases from V and 4 bases from J; junction bases left unmatched: 5. Germline V gene lookup returns CDR1 MNHNS and CDR2 SASEGT. The CDR3 bases are TGTGCCAGCAGTGAAAAGGGGGCGCCTTACGAGCAGTACTTC. Its protein product is CASSEKGAPYEQYF.

J is TRBJ1-4 and V is TRBV6-1; TRBD1 is a possible D gene (5 bases). Germline CDR1 is MNHNS and CDR2 is SASEGT. V was clipped by 4 bases and J by 0 bases, with 15 bases between them. There are 17 residues in the CDR3. Here the CDR3 reads CASSASGGMATNEKLFF. The CDR3, as DNA: TGTGCCAGCAGTGCTTCCGGGGGAATGGCAACTAATGAAAAACTGTTTTTT.

This chain joins TRBV6-1 and TRBJ2-7, with 10 bases matching TRBD2. There are 13 residues in the CDR3. V shed 8 bases and J 2 bases; nucleotides not matched to a gene: 3. Per germline, CDR1 MNHNS and CDR2 SASEGT. CDR3 protein: CASGGLAAYEQYF. CDR3 nucleotide sequence: TGTGCCAGCGGAGGACTAGCGGCCTACGAGCAGTACTTC.

This chain links TRBV6-5 with TRBJ1-1; D is possibly TRBD1 (6 bases). The ends were cut back, 6 bases at V and 1 base at J, with 15 bases in the middle. Germline-derived CDR1 and CDR2 are MNHEY and SVGAGI. The CDR3 is 15 amino acids. CDR3 amino acids: CASSPTGGSNTEAFF. The CDR3 coding sequence is TGTGCCAGCAGCCCAACTGGGGGCTCGAACACTGAAGCTTTCTTT.

Comment on this clone: One junction end does not reproduce the germline sequence, and a read error may be involved. The gene calls are TRBV7-9 and TRBJ2-5; D is perhaps TRBD1 (6 bases). Germline V CDR1 and CDR2: SEHNR, FQNEAQ (reference sequence). The CDR3 consists of 16 residues. The DNA for the CDR3 is TGTTCCAGCAGTCCCTTAGGTACAGGGTCAAAAGAGACCCAGTACTTC. It translates to CSSSPLGTGSKETQYF.